This paragraph reports one TCR beta chain. The entry originates in a study of blood T cell repertoires in COVID-19. Turning to the study itself: PBMCs, B-cell-depleted T cells, or T cells were the source of the cDNA or gDNA that made up the material.

Original processing methods: Quantification of nucleated cells was approximated via reference gene primer amplification. The repertoire was sequenced with immunoSEQ multiplex PCR; TCRdb's copy has only in-frame clones and lacks some. V, J and clone size derive from that table, while D and trimming were established from the DNA sequence. Among a few hundred thousand clones listed, around 88% were seen once. Germline CDR1 reads GTSNPN; CDR2 reads SVGIG (reference sequence). CDR3 size: 13 residues. V was clipped by 4 bases and J by 0 bases, with 9 bases between them. The TCR comes from a woman younger than 45 who had recovered from COVID-19. The V gene is TRBV30, the J gene TRBJ1-1; D is unresolved. Sequences were obtained from peripheral blood. CDR3 nucleotide sequence: TGTGCCTGGACATTGGGAGTGAACACTGAAGCTTTCTTT. Translated: CAWTLGVNTEAFF.